This TCR beta chain was obtained from a study of PD-1 blockade in mismatch repair-deficient tumors. Germline values: CDR1 SGHRS, CDR2 YFSETQ. V shed 0 bases and J shed 3 bases, with 9 bases lying between them. The CDR3 is 15 amino acids. Profiling relied on immunoSEQ multiplex PCR, and the TCRdb table lists in-frame clones only, not all of them. There are about 40,000 clones in the sample; about 76% occur only once, and about 23% lies in the top ten. Every patient had mismatch repair deficiency by PCR or immunohistochemistry. A few pembrolizumab responders had their TCRs sequenced. Sample: peripheral blood, taken 4 weeks after starting pembrolizumab. The receptor's source is an adult with mismatch repair-deficient cancer. V is TRBV5-1 and J is TRBJ1-4; maybe TRBD1 (5 bases). CDR3 nucleotide sequence: TGCGCCAGCAGCTTGGGCGGGGCCCCTAATGAAAAACTGTTTTTT. This codes for CASSLGGAPNEKLFF.